These T cell receptor beta chains were read from a single sample in a study of siplizumab effects on memory and regulatory T cells. Repertoires were generated with immunoSEQ multiplex PCR, while TCRdb's copy carries only in-frame clones and drops some. Among more than 95,000 clones, over 85% were seen once, and the ten largest hold approximately 0.58%. Sequencing used Tregs sorted from blood. These receptors all come from a human donor in good health. The CDR3 runs from the conserved cysteine through the conserved F or W. D genes are given only for firm matches. The listing skips clone size in some rows; elsewhere it reads once, few, many or a size class.

-	15	TRBV13	-	TRBJ1-1	CASSLGPILNTEAFF	TGTGCCAGCAGCTTAGGACCGATTCTGAACACTGAAGCTTTCTTT
-	11	TRBV2	-	TRBJ2-5	CASTGAETQYF	TGTGCCAGCACTGGTGCAGAGACCCAGTACTTC
-	15	TRBV7-3	-	TRBJ2-2	CASSPGRQNTGELFF	TGTGCCAGCTCCCCCGGACGGCAGAACACCGGGGAGCTGTTTTTT
-	14	TRBV9	-	TRBJ2-1	CASSVEGYYNEQFF	TGTGCCAGCAGCGTAGAAGGCTACTACAATGAGCAGTTCTTC
-	14	TRBV2	-	TRBJ2-3	CASSSVQAPDTQYF	TGTGCCAGCAGTTCGGTCCAGGCCCCAGATACGCAGTATTTT
-	14	TRBV27	-	TRBJ1-4	CASSSGLTNEKLFF	TGTGCCAGCAGTTCGGGGTTAACTAATGAAAAACTGTTTTTT
-	12	TRBV27	-	TRBJ1-2	CASSSLDRGYTF	TGTGCCAGCAGTTCATTGGATCGCGGCTACACCTTC
-	14	TRBV6-1	TRBD1	TRBJ2-3	CASSEGTGSDTQYF	TGTGCCAGCAGTGAGGGGACAGGGTCAGATACGCAGTATTTT
-	12	TRBV7-8	-	TRBJ2-3	CASSSSMDTQYF	TGTGCCAGCAGTAGTTCAATGGATACGCAGTATTTT
-	15	TRBV25-1	TRBD1	TRBJ1-2	CASRAPQGAGYGYTF	TGTGCCAGCAGAGCCCCCCAGGGGGCAGGATATGGCTACACCTTC
-	18	TRBV11-1	TRBD1	TRBJ2-2	CASSLFRTGGFGTGELFF	TGTGCCAGCAGCTTATTCCGGACAGGGGGTTTTGGCACCGGGGAGCTGTTTTTT
once	17	TRBV7-2	TRBD2	TRBJ2-3	CASSSFLLAGRTDTQYF	TGTGCCAGCAGCTCGTTTTTGCTAGCGGGACGGACAGATACGCAGTATTTT
-	15	TRBV19	TRBD2	TRBJ2-1	CASQPTSARYNEQFF	TGTGCCAGTCAACCCACTAGCGCCCGCTACAATGAGCAGTTCTTC
-	15	TRBV6-5	-	TRBJ1-6	CASNRVPAYNSPLHF	TGTGCCAGCAACAGGGTACCGGCCTATAATTCACCCCTCCACTTT
-	11	TRBV20-1	-	TRBJ2-7	CSVAGKGEQYF	TGCAGCGTTGCTGGGAAGGGGGAGCAGTACTTC
-	11	TRBV18	-	TRBJ2-5	CASSRGETQYF	TGTGCCAGCTCACGGGGAGAGACCCAGTACTTC
-	16	TRBV11-2	-	TRBJ1-3	CASSLSPVSSGNTIYF	TGTGCCAGCAGCTTATCACCCGTTTCTTCTGGAAACACCATATATTTT
-	13	TRBV5-5	TRBD1	TRBJ2-7	CASSPWQGAEQYF	TGTGCCAGCAGCCCATGGCAGGGGGCCGAGCAGTACTTC
-	14	TRBV5-1	-	TRBJ2-7	CASSLGAVNYEQYF	TGCGCCAGCAGCTTGGGTGCGGTTAACTACGAGCAGTACTTC